Detailed here is one T cell receptor beta chain. The length of the CDR3 is 15 residues. Germline V gene lookup returns CDR1 GTSNPN and CDR2 SVGIG (reference sequence). Trimming shortened V by 3 bases and J by 3 bases, and 15 bases separated the two germline ends. The healthy adult donors were HIV-negative and reported no recent acute infections or vaccinations. CD4+ cells yielded CD45RA+ naive and CD45RA-negative memory subsets. This sample was included in a study of shared clonotypes between healthy human individuals. TCRdb's table, derived via immunoSEQ multiplex PCR, lists solely in-frame clones and lacks some. The table includes over 2 million clones, 95% detected once.

Sequences were obtained from naive CD4+ T cells sorted from blood. Subset indicated: CD45RA+ positively selected. The receptor comes from a man between 18 and 35 years old in good health. The rearrangement uses TRBV30 and TRBJ1-3; D is perhaps TRBD1 (5 bases). The CDR3 DNA is TGTGCCTGGAGGCCCCGGGGGGGAAGTGGAAACACCATATATTTT. Translation: CAWRPRGGSGNTIYF.